The sample holds many counts of the clone carrying this TCR beta chain. Time point meaning: pre-sensitization, week 0. Regarding treatment: therapeutic diphenylcyclopropenone sensitization with weekly scalp DPC. This specimen comes from a study of human T cells and chemical hapten exposure. Turning to the study itself: Sensitizing treatment utilized 2% DPC over a roughly 2 cm by roughly 2 cm portion of upper inner arm skin.

Each CDR3 protein gets one entry after TCRdb re-called the RACE reads with MiXCR. The repertoire holds 350,000 to 450,000 distinct CDR3 sequences, with 5.1% as singletons. V gave up 7 bases and J gave up 3 bases, with 13 bases separating them. The CDR3 totals 13 residues. Sequenced here: whole blood, sampled in connection with sensitization to the hapten diphenylcyclopropenone (DPC). The origin of this receptor is a woman in her 50s with alopecia areata. Some clones in this sample may be carry-over from other donors' samples. The genes are TRBV12-3 or TRBV12-4 and TRBJ2-7, with a tentative D call TRBD2 (6 bases). The CDR3 nucleotides are TGTGCCAGCATGGAGGGGAGTCGCTACGAGCAGTACTTC. Translated: CASMEGSRYEQYF.